This T cell receptor beta chain was obtained from a study of blood T cell repertoires in COVID-19. Overall study: COVID-19 samples from acute and convalescent phases originated in the United States, Italy and Spain.

The CDR3 has 14 amino acids. Per germline, CDR1 MDHEN and CDR2 SYDVKM. Trimming removed 5 bases from V and 4 bases from J; junction bases left unmatched: 3. Original handling: By means of reference gene primer amplification, nucleated cell counts were estimated. Sequencing was performed with immunoSEQ multiplex PCR; in TCRdb, only in-frame clones are kept and a portion is missing. D and trimming come from the DNA, and the V and J calls and clone size come from that table. Of some 11,000 clones in the sample, 84% were seen once. The chain is built from TRBV28 and TRBJ1-2, with 11 bases lining up with TRBD1. The sample was peripheral blood. This TCR was sampled from a man aged 45 to 65 with active COVID-19. The CDR3 is CASSGDRGFYGYTF. CDR3 nucleotide sequence: TGTGCCAGCAGTGGGGACAGGGGGTTCTATGGCTACACCTTC.